The 5 T cell receptor beta chains presented below share a single source sample, sequenced in a study of cytomegalovirus exposure and HLA in healthy donors. 13 Jbeta primers and 60 Vbeta primers were used for the PCR. The protocol was immunoSEQ multiplex PCR, while the TCRdb copy is restricted to in-frame clones and leaves out a portion. The sample contains about 210,000 clones, roughly 85% of which appear only once. Material for sequencing was PBMCs. These receptors were collected from a girl under 10 years old in good health and CMV-seronegative.

This clone was observed once. V and J are TRBV27 and TRBJ1-1; 7 positions match TRBD1. The V segment lost 8 bases and the J segment 5 bases; nucleotides outside the gene matches: 11. Germline V gene lookup returns CDR1 MNHEY and CDR2 SMNVEV (reference sequence). CDR3 length: 14 amino acids. CDR3 amino acids: CASGLQGKVTEAFF. CDR3 bases: TGTGCCAGCGGCCTACAGGGGAAGGTGACTGAAGCTTTCTTT.

This chain links TRBV6-5 with TRBJ2-5; the match to TRBD1 covers 7 bases. V shed 5 bases, J shed 4 bases, and the junction held 1 base outside the gene matches. The CDR3 contains 12 residues. From germline, CDR1 is MNHEY and CDR2 SVGAGI. The CDR3 reads CASSGTVETQYF. CDR3 nucleotide sequence: TGTGCCAGCAGTGGGACAGTAGAGACCCAGTACTTC.

V is TRBV2 and J is TRBJ2-7; 7 bases are a match to TRBD1. Losses at the gene ends were 6 bases for V and 4 bases for J; bases not matched to a gene: 6. Germline CDR1 reads SNHLY; CDR2 reads FYNNEI. This CDR3 is 13 amino acids long. CDR3 amino acids: CASSPTGPYEQYF. DNA of the CDR3: TGTGCCAGCAGCCCGACAGGGCCGTACGAGCAGTACTTC.

This clone was counted between two and nine times. The chain has TRBV4-2 and TRBJ2-1; 10 nucleotides agree with TRBD1. The trim removed 4 bases at V and 5 bases at J, leaving 8 bases unmatched. The germline V gene encodes CDR1 LGHNA and CDR2 YNFKEQ. CDR3 length: 16 amino acids. CDR3 nucleotide sequence: TGTGCCAGCAGCCCCTTGGGACAGGGGAGCGACAATGAGCAGTTCTTC. Its protein is CASSPLGQGSDNEQFF.

Notes on this clone: At the DNA level, this CDR3 is encoded by other sequences in the same sample as well. The chain carries TRBV29-1 and TRBJ1-1, with D perhaps matching TRBD1 (5 bases). V was trimmed by 6 bases and J by 1 base, leaving 9 bases between them. The germline V gene encodes CDR1 SQVTM and CDR2 ANQGSEA. The CDR3 covers 12 residues. The CDR3 region is CSVAGGNTEAFF. Written as DNA, the CDR3 is TGCAGCGTGGCGGGGGGGAACACTGAAGCTTTCTTT.